The clone carrying this TCR beta chain was seen only once. Antigen unknown. This sample is part of a study of high-grade serous ovarian cancer treatment subgroups. Tumor tissue was taken before any definitive surgery or chemotherapy was given. CDR1 MNHEY and CDR2 SVGAGI come from the germline V gene. The length of the CDR3 is 15 residues. Deletions cut 5 bases from V and 4 bases from J, with 17 bases between. Regarding the study as a whole: Tumors within one patient showed repertoire similarity of about 0.095 to 0.85.

Libraries were prepared by immunoSEQ multiplex PCR; TCRdb keeps only in-frame clonotypes and omits some of them. The table shows about 5,000 clones, with about 70% occurring only once. This sequence originates from a human donor with high-grade serous ovarian cancer. Sequencing was performed on tumor tissue. This sequence joins TRBV6-5 and TRBJ2-5; a possible D gene is TRBD1 (5 bases). The CDR3 sequence is CASSRVGAGPETQYF. DNA for the CDR3: TGTGCCAGCAGTCGCGTAGGGGCAGGGCCAGAGACCCAGTACTTC.